This T cell receptor (beta chain) was documented in a study of blood T cell repertoires in COVID-19. Study as a whole: Acute and convalescent COVID-19 specimens originated in the United States, Italy and Spain. T cells, B-cell-depleted T cells, or PBMCs supplied cDNA or gDNA.

Original analysis: How many nucleated cells were present was estimated from reference gene primer amplification. Sequencing was performed with immunoSEQ multiplex PCR; in TCRdb, only in-frame clones are kept and a portion is missing. The DNA was the basis for D and trimming; V, J and clone size are from that table. The data contain over 45,000 clones, about 90% of them singletons. The CDR3 runs to 13 residues. Germline V gene data show CDR1 as SGHTA and CDR2 as FQGNSA. The ends were cut back, 5 bases at V and 4 bases at J, with 11 bases in the middle. This chain connects TRBV7-2 to TRBJ1-2; no firm D call. The sample taken for sequencing was peripheral blood. This TCR came from an elderly man in a cohort sampled during active COVID-19. The CDR3 DNA follows: TGTGCCAGCAGCCCTCAGATTACCTATGGCTACACCTTC. Amino acid sequence: CASSPQITYGYTF.